Shown below are 3 T cell receptor beta chains from a single sample sequenced in a study of CD8+ T cells in alopecia areata. Sequencing relied on a cDNA template that was reverse transcribed from extracted RNA. Only in-frame clones appear in the TCRdb table, and some are missing; sequencing was by immunoSEQ multiplex PCR. In the table there are hundreds of thousands of clones, under 70% of which are singletons. Sequencing was performed on CD4+ T cells sorted from blood, taken at week 0. Source of these receptors: a human donor with alopecia areata.

There are a few counts of this clone. The chain has TRBV23-1 and TRBJ2-7; no reliable D call. TRBV23-1 has ORF status, its function being uncertain. Trimming shortened V by 6 bases and J by 0 bases, and 12 bases separated the two germline ends. The CDR3 runs to 14 residues. The CDR3 region has the DNA TGCGCCAGCAGCGGCCCTCTTCACTCCTACGAGCAGTACTTC. Translating gives CASSGPLHSYEQYF.

The chain couples TRBV29-1 to TRBJ2-3, with D unresolved. The V gene's germline CDR1 is SQVTM and CDR2 ANQGSEA. Deletions cut 2 bases from V and 1 base from J, with 10 bases between. The CDR3 loop spans 14 amino acids. DNA of the CDR3: TGCAGCGTTGAACGACGGAGTGGCACAGATACGCAGTATTTT. It encodes CSVERRSGTDTQYF.

This chain connects TRBV9 to TRBJ1-1, with 9 bases that match TRBD1. V shed 4 bases and J 3 bases; nucleotides not matched to a gene: 7. Per germline, CDR1 SGDLS and CDR2 YYNGEE. The CDR3 totals 15 residues. The CDR3 DNA reads TGTGCCAGCAGCCTCACAGGGGGCGCAGACACTGAAGCTTTCTTT. It encodes CASSLTGGADTEAFF.